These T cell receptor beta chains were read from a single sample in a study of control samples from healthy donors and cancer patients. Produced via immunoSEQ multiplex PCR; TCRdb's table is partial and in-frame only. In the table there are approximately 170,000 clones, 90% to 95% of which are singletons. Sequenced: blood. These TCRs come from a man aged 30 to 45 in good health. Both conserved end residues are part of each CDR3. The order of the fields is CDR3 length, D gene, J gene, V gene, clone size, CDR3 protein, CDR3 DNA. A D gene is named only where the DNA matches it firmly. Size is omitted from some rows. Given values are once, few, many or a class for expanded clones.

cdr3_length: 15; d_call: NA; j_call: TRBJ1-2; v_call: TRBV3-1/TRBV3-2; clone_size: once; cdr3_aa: CASSQVLQAEYGYTF; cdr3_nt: TGTGCCAGCAGCCAAGTTCTTCAGGCTGAGTATGGCTACACCTTC
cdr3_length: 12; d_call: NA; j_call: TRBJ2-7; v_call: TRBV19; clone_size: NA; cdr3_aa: CATSVQGYEQYF; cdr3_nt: TGTGCCACCTCGGTACAGGGCTACGAGCAGTACTTC
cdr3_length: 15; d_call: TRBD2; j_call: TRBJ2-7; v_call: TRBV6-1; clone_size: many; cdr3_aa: CASSEASGSSYEQYF; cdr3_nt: TGTGCCAGCAGTGAAGCTAGCGGGAGCTCCTACGAGCAGTACTTC
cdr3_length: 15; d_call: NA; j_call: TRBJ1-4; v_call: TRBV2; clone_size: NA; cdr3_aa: CASSEFPRGGEKLFF; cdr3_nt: TGTGCCAGCAGTGAATTCCCCAGGGGTGGGGAAAAACTGTTTTTT
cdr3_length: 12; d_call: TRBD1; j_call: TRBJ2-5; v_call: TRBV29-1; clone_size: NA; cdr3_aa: CSVRQGAGTQYF; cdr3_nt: TGCAGCGTGCGACAGGGGGCGGGGACCCAGTACTTC
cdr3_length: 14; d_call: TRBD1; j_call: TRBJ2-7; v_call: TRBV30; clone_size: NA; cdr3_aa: CAWSEGAGTDEQYF; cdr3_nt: TGTGCCTGGAGCGAGGGGGCAGGGACCGACGAGCAGTACTTC
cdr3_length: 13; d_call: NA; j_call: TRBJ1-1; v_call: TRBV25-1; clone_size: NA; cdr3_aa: CASSSPGKPEAFF; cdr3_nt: TGTGCCAGCAGTTCCCCGGGAAAGCCTGAAGCTTTCTTT
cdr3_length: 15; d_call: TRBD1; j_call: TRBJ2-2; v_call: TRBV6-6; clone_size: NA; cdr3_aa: CASSYGTGYTGELFF; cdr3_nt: TGTGCCAGCAGTTACGGGACAGGGTACACCGGGGAGCTGTTTTTT
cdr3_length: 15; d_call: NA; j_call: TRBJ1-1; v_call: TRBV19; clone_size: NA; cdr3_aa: CASRSWTEMNTEAFF; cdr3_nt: TGTGCCAGTAGAAGTTGGACAGAGATGAACACTGAAGCTTTCTTT
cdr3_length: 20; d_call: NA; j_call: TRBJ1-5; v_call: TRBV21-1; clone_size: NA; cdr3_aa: CASSKGPGTGENWGNQPQHF; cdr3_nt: TGTGCCAGCAGCAAAGGCCCCGGGACAGGAGAAAATTGGGGCAATCAGCCCCAGCATTTT
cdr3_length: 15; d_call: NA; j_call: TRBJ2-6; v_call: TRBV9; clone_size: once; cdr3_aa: CASSALGRGANVLTF; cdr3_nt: TGTGCCAGCAGCGCCCTGGGGCGGGGGGCCAACGTCCTGACTTTC
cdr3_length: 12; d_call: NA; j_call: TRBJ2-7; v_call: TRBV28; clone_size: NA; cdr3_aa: CASSFRGYEQYF; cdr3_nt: TGTGCCAGCAGTTTTAGGGGGTACGAGCAGTACTTC
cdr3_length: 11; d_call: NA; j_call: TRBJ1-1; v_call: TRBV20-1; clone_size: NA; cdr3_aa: CSARDQQGAFF; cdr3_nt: TGCAGTGCTAGAGACCAACAGGGAGCTTTCTTT
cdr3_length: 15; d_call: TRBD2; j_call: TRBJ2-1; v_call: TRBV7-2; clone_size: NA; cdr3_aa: CASSLSRGGYNEQFF; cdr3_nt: TGTGCCAGCAGCTTAAGCCGGGGGGGGTACAATGAGCAGTTCTTC
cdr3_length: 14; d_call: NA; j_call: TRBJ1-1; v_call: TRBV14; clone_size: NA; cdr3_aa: CASSQITGNTEAFF; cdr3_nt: TGTGCCAGCAGCCAAATAACAGGGAACACTGAAGCTTTCTTT
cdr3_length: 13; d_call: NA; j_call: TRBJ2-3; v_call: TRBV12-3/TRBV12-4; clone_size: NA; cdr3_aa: CASSDTSTDTQYF; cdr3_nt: TGTGCCAGCAGTGACACTAGCACAGATACGCAGTATTTT
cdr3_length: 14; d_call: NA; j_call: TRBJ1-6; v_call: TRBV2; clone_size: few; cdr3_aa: CASRDGISGSPLHF; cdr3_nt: TGTGCCAGCAGGGATGGGATAAGCGGTTCACCCCTCCACTTT
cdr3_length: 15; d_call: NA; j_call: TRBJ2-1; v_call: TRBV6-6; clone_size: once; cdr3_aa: CASRLFWSGDNEQFF; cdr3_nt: TGTGCCAGCAGGCTTTTCTGGTCGGGGGACAATGAGCAGTTCTTC
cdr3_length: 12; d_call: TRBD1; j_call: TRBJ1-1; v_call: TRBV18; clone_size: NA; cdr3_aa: CASSTGAFEAFF; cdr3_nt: TGTGCCAGCTCAACAGGGGCCTTTGAAGCTTTCTTT
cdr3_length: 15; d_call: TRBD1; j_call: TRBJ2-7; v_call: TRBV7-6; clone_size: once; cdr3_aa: CASSLGTGISYEQYF; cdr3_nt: TGTGCCAGCAGCTTGGGGACAGGAATCTCCTACGAGCAGTACTTC
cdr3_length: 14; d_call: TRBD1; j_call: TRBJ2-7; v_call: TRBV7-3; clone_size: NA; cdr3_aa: CASSYTGGPYEQYF; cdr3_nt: TGTGCCAGCAGCTACACAGGGGGGCCCTACGAGCAGTACTTC
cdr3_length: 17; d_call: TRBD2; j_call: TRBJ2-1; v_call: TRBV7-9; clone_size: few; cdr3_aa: CASSLGTSGNSYNEQFF; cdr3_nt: TGTGCCAGCAGCCTGGGGACTAGCGGGAACTCCTACAATGAGCAGTTCTTC
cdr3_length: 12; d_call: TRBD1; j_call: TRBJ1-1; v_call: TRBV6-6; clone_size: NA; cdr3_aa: CASSRTGPEAFF; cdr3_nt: TGTGCCAGCAGTAGGACAGGGCCTGAAGCTTTCTTT
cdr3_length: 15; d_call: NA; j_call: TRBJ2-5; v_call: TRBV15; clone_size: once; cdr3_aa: CATSGRLGAGETQYF; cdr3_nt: TGTGCCACCAGCGGCCGCCTAGGGGCCGGGGAGACCCAGTACTTC
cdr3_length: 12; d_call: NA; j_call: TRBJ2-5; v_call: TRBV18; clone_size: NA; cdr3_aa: CASSPPEETQYF; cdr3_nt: TGTGCCAGCTCACCCCCGGAAGAGACCCAGTACTTC
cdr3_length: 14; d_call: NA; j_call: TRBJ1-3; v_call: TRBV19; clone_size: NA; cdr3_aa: CASTPWGSGNTIYF; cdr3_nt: TGTGCCAGTACCCCCTGGGGCTCTGGAAACACCATATATTTT
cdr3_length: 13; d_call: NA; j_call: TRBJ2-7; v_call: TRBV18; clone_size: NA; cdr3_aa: CASSAGSAYEQYF; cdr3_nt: TGTGCCAGCTCCGCCGGTAGCGCCTACGAGCAGTACTTC
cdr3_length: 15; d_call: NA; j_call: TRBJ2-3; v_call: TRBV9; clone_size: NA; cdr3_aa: CASSGTGYPTDTQYF; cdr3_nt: TGTGCCAGCAGCGGAACAGGGTACCCCACAGATACGCAGTATTTT
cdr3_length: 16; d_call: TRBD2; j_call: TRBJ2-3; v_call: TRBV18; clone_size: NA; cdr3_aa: CASSPGLALLTDTQYF; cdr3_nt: TGTGCCAGCTCACCGGGACTAGCCCTTCTCACAGATACGCAGTATTTT
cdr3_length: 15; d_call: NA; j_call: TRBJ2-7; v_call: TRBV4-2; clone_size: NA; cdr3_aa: CASSPPQGTLLEQYF; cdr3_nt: TGTGCCAGCAGCCCACCACAGGGTACTCTCCTCGAGCAGTACTTC